This TCR beta chain was documented in a study of Graves' ophthalmopathy and Graves' hyperthyroidism. Study details: Samples of peripheral blood were obtained at initial diagnosis, prior to treatment of any kind. The study, taken as a whole, reports: Classification of ophthalmopathy versus stable hyperthyroidism by a 13-signature model yielded just under 90% sensitivity and just over 80% specificity. Appearing in blood as well were most expanded thyroid clonotypes above 0.001 frequency.

Scientists amplified the TCR beta CDR3 regions from RNA transcripts. The first-round RT-PCR employed HTBI primers together with the Qiagen OneStep RT-PCR kit. A multiplex PCR was then performed as the second round. One entry per CDR3 protein, called by TCRdb with MiXCR from the multiplex PCR reads. The sample yields about 660,000 distinct CDR3 sequences, roughly 39% seen once. This clonotype was seen at least ten times. Its antigen is not identified. J gave up 0 bases and V 7 bases, and 1 base lay outside the gene matches. Germline CDR1 reads SEHNR; CDR2 reads FQNEAQ (reference sequence). The CDR3 spans 13 residues.

V usage is TRBV7-9 and J usage is TRBJ2-5, with 8 positions matching TRBD2. The clonotype was recovered from an adult man with Graves' ophthalmopathy. Sequencing input: peripheral blood. In DNA form, the CDR3 reads TGTGCCAGCACCGGGGGGGACCAAGAGACCCAGTACTTC. Translated: CASTGGDQETQYF.